This T cell receptor (beta chain) was documented in a study of vaccination effects on CD4 cells after COVID-19 (dated by TCRdb to the early 2020s). Turning to the overall study: The ViraFEST assay stimulated PBMC with viral peptide pools and then used TCR sequencing to identify antigen-specific CD4+ T cell clonotypes by expansion. A total of 10 COVID-19 convalescent patients and a few SARS-CoV-2-naive healthy vaccine recipients were included in the full study. Cultures from other donors in the study were sequenced with the Oncomine TCR Beta short-read assay on an Illumina iSeq 100. Over 1.5 million PBMC per well were cultured with 9 to 10 ug/ml peptides in IMDM containing 5% human AB serum, about 9.6 IU/ml IL-2 and gentamicin. The study compared SARS-CoV-2 spike-specific CD4+ TCR repertoires before and after mRNA vaccination in COVID-19 convalescent patients and infection-naive vaccine recipients. Each participant received two doses of an mRNA SARS-CoV-2 vaccine, either BNT162b2 or mRNA-1273. Points the paper makes about the study in general: At late post-vaccination timepoints, both infection-induced and vaccine-induced clones showed marked clonal contraction, consistent with waning T cell responses. Limitations of the study were the small number of convalescent patients and the absence of early post-infection timepoints. Among healthy vaccine recipients, nearly all vaccine-induced clones were SARS-CoV-2 mono-reactive, and just 1 of 255 was cross-reactive with common cold coronaviruses.

After around 10 days of culture, CD4+ T cells were isolated with the EasySep CD4+ T cell isolation kit. None of the healthy vaccine recipients had a prior SARS-CoV-2 infection, which was confirmed by nucleocapsid antibody tests that came back negative both before and after vaccination. Half of the culture medium was replaced with fresh IL-2-containing medium on days 3 and 7. Unless noted otherwise, every peptide stimulation condition was cultured in triplicate wells. Using Ficoll-Paque Plus gradient centrifugation, PBMC were separated from whole blood and then either used fresh or cryopreserved at -140C. The QIAamp micro DNA kit was used to extract genomic DNA from the cultured CD4+ T cells. The library was obtained by the immunoSEQ multiplex PCR assay. TCR beta CDR3 sequencing was performed on DNA from the cultured, isolated CD4+ T cells. In the paper's pipeline: The analysis removed non-productive TCR sequences, trimmed reads to the CDR3 region, and retained only CDR3s that were 7 or more amino acids long. Antigen-specific clonotypes were identified using the MANAFEST web app by comparison of expansion in peptide wells against reference cultures. To count as positive, a clone had to show expansion at FDR<0.05 compared with the reference and with all other wells, an odds ratio above 5, and a frequency above 0.1% in two replicate wells. Clonotypes significantly expanded in SARS-CoV-2 spike wells and in at least one common cold coronavirus spike condition were defined as cross-reactive. CDR3 similarity was assessed by Levenshtein distance using the stringdist R package, and unrooted trees were constructed with ape in R 3.6.1. Here the immuneACCESS table is served through TCRdb, limited to in-frame sequences with V and J called. Missing clones are a known gap in these copies; in checked studies unresolved V genes cover under half, and the rest lacks a known reason. V and J calls and clone size are copied from that table; D and trimming were computed from the DNA. The sample includes 32,000 or so clones, with approximately 71% observed a single time. The ten most abundant clones make up 4% to 4.5% of the sample.

Regarding this clone: Its antigen is not yet known. Per-nucleotide qualities are absent, and no much larger clonotype sits a single base away.

This clonotype was obtained from a human donor who received a COVID-19 vaccine. The specimen was CD4+ T cells from PBMCs cultured without peptide, collected before COVID-19 vaccination.

The DNA sequence is TGTGCCAGCAGCCCTTTCCTGGGGGGGCGACACTCCTACGAGCAGTACTTC. Translation gives CASSPFLGGRHSYEQYF. The chain joins TRBV5-4 to TRBJ2-7, with a tentative D gene TRBD2 over 7 matching bases. The CDR3 sequence holds 17 residues, the cysteine and phenylalanine included. The entry retains the CDR3 DNA only, 51 bases that are in frame from base 1. CDR1 and CDR2, per the germline V gene (reference sequence), are SGHNT and YYREEE. Between the V and J ends, shortened by 4 bases and 0 bases respectively, the junction contains 20 bases.